The 18 T cell receptor beta chains below all came from one sample that was sequenced in a study of monozygotic twins with inflammatory bowel disease. Reprocessing the 5' RACE reads, TCRdb reports a single entry for every CDR3 protein and omits DNA. Recorded for this sample: approximately 110,000 distinct CDR3 sequences. The sample consisted of blood. Receptors originate from a human donor with ulcerative colitis or Crohn's disease, or a healthy co-twin of an affected twin (not recorded which).

V and J are TRBV28 and TRBJ2-5; TCRdb picks TRBD1, but there is no DNA to check that call. Per the germline V gene, CDR1 is MDHEN and CDR2 is SYDVKM. The CDR3 is 15 amino acids. The CDR3 sequence: CASSSPTGGLETQYF.

The gene calls are TRBV12-3 or TRBV12-4 and TRBJ2-3; no DNA is available, so the TRBD1 call from TCRdb remains unchecked. This CDR3 contains 15 residues. The CDR3 region is CASSPPGSSTDTQYF.

The CDR3 loop is CASSLAASGSTGKFF. The chain carries TRBV5-1 and TRBJ2-1; lacking DNA, the TRBD2 call made by TCRdb goes unchecked. The CDR3 extends over 15 amino acids. Germline assignment: CDR1 SGHRS and CDR2 YFSETQ.

V and J are TRBV7-9 and TRBJ1-3. The CDR3 is 12 amino acids. Germline CDR1 reads SEHNR; CDR2 reads FQNEAQ (reference sequence). CDR3 region: CASSLGGNTIYF.

This chain connects TRBV20-1 to TRBJ2-2; TCRdb selects TRBD2, and the lack of DNA leaves this call unchecked. CDR1 and CDR2 from the germline V gene are DFQATT and SNEGSKA (reference sequence). This CDR3 is built from 15 residues. CDR3 residues: CSAIVGGRDTGELFF.

V gene TRBV6-2 or TRBV6-3 combines with J gene TRBJ2-5. The germline gives CDR1 MNHEY, CDR2 SVGEGT. The CDR3 has 14 amino acids. This CDR3 is CASSYLALQETQYF.

The rearrangement joins TRBV2 to TRBJ2-2. This CDR3 is 14 amino acids long. Germline lookup yields CDR1 SNHLY and CDR2 FYNNEI. The CDR3 sequence is CASSEAGPPGELFF. Using reference TRBV2 and TRBJ2-2 for the parts outside the CDR3, the full variable domain is EPEVTQTPSHQVTQMGQEVILRCVPISNHLYFYWYRQILGQKVEFLVSFYNNEISEKSEIFDDQFSVERPDGSNFTLKIRSTKLEDSAMYFCASSEAGPPGELFFGEGSRLTVL.

The chain couples TRBV6-1 to TRBJ2-3; TCRdb's D gene call, TRBD2, goes unchecked for lack of DNA. CDR3 size: 15 residues. Germline V lookup: CDR1 MNHNS, CDR2 SASEGT. This CDR3 reads CASRISGGHTDTQYF.

The chain carries TRBV12-3 or TRBV12-4 and TRBJ2-1; lacking DNA, the TRBD2 call made by TCRdb goes unchecked. There are 17 residues in the CDR3. CDR3 amino acids: CASSPVGALSSYNEQFF.

V usage is TRBV29-1 and J usage is TRBJ1-1; TCRdb returns TRBD1, unconfirmable since there is no DNA. The CDR3 covers 13 residues. Germline CDR1 SQVTM, CDR2 ANQGSEA. The chain's CDR3 is CSVRTDMNTEAFF.

The rearrangement links TRBV5-1 to TRBJ2-5; TCRdb indicates TRBD2, and absent DNA this call remains unverified. Germline-derived CDR1 and CDR2 are SGHRS and YFSETQ. This CDR3 comprises 14 residues. CDR3 in amino acids: CASSAGYDQETQYF. Full variable domain (outside the CDR3, taken from reference TRBV5-1 and TRBJ2-5): KAGVTQTPRYLIKTRGQQVTLSCSPISGHRSVSWYQQTPGQGLQFLFEYFSETQRNKGNFPGRFSGRQFSNSRSEMNVSTLELGDSALYLCASSAGYDQETQYFGPGTRLLVL.

The CDR3 sequence is CAISEDAYEQYF. J is TRBJ2-7 and V is TRBV10-3. Germline CDR1 ENHRY, CDR2 SYGVKD. The length of the CDR3 is 12 residues.

The rearrangement links TRBV6-1 to TRBJ1-2; TCRdb outputs TRBD1, but without DNA this stays unchecked. This CDR3 has 13 residues. The V gene's germline CDR1 is MNHNS and CDR2 SASEGT. The CDR3 spells CASSRTGDGGYTF.

The chain links TRBV5-6 to TRBJ2-3; TCRdb's assignment of TRBD1 cannot be checked, as there is no DNA. The CDR3 has 13 amino acids. The germline CDR1 and CDR2 sequences are SGHDT and YYEEEE. This CDR3 reads CASLAGRPDTQYF.

The chain recombines TRBV3-1 with TRBJ2-1; TCRdb's D call, TRBD2, is unchecked because there is no DNA. The germline gives CDR1 LGHDT, CDR2 YNNKEL (reference sequence). CDR3 length equals 18 residues. CDR3 amino acids: CASSRAGTSGSPRGEQFF.

The rearrangement links TRBV11-2 to TRBJ1-2; TCRdb indicates TRBD1, and absent DNA this call remains unverified. Germline V gene lookup returns CDR1 SGHAT and CDR2 FQNNGV. This CDR3 comprises 14 residues. CDR3 loop: CASSPVAAPYGYTF.

V and J are TRBV4-2 and TRBJ2-1; absent DNA, TCRdb's TRBD1 call cannot be checked. CDR3 length: 16 amino acids. Per germline, CDR1 LGHNA and CDR2 YNFKEQ. The CDR3 protein is CASSQVGQGGRNEQFF.

CDR3 region: CASSQTYGGRGPSPLHF. This chain joins TRBV4-3 and TRBJ1-6; TCRdb outputs TRBD1, but without DNA this stays unchecked. CDR1 is LGHNA and CDR2 is YSLEER in the germline V gene. The length of the CDR3 is 17 residues.